This T cell receptor beta chain was obtained from a study of OX40 agonist ivuxolimab in advanced cancers. Some clones are missing from TCRdb's copy, which holds only in-frame ones; the method was immunoSEQ multiplex PCR. The sample consists of 52,000 or so clones, roughly 84% of them appearing once. Blood samples were obtained at baseline, cycle 4 day 1, and cycle 7 day 1. CDR1 MDHEN and CDR2 SYDVKM come from the germline V gene. The CDR3 is made up of 17 amino acids. The junction had 8 bases not matched to a gene; V was cut back by 6 bases and J by 1 base. The sample consisted of CD4+ or CD8+ T cells sorted from blood, taken in a trial of the OX40 agonist ivuxolimab. The receptor comes from an adult with an advanced solid tumor such as melanoma, head and neck, liver or kidney cancer. The chain carries TRBV28 and TRBJ1-6; the match to TRBD1 covers 8 bases. The CDR3 DNA follows: TGTGCCAGCAGCTCACAGGGGGACTCGTCCTATAATTCACCCCTCCACTTT. Amino acid sequence: CASSSQGDSSYNSPLHF. The full variable domain, its missing parts supplied by reference TRBV28 and TRBJ1-6, is DVKVTQSSRYLVKRTGEKVFLECVQDMDHENMFWYRQDPGLGLRLIYFSYDVKMKEKGDIPEGYSVSREKKERFSLILESASTNQTSMYLCASSSQGDSSYNSPLHFGNGTRLTVT.